This TCR beta chain emerged from a study of blood T cell repertoires in COVID-19. Germline values: CDR1 MNHEY, CDR2 SVGEGT. The length of the CDR3 is 15 residues. V was pared by 2 bases and J by 5 bases, with 13 bases between. This clone was counted between two and nine times. The table came from immunoSEQ multiplex PCR; TCRdb's copy has only in-frame clones and leaves some out. The data show a few hundred thousand clones, around 85% seen once. The V call is TRBV6-2 or TRBV6-3, the J call TRBJ1-5; a weak D match, TRBD1 (5 bases). The clonotype was recovered from a woman under 30 with acute or convalescent COVID-19. Sequenced material: peripheral blood. CDR3 amino acids: CASSYDRTGYQPQHF. DNA of the CDR3: TGTGCCAGCAGTTACGACAGAACCGGTTATCAGCCCCAGCATTTT.